The rows below give T cell receptor beta chains drawn from one sample of a study of blood T cell repertoires in COVID-19. Sequencing used immunoSEQ multiplex PCR; TCRdb keeps in-frame clones, though not all of them. The table records some 390,000 clones, 80% to 90% of them present only once. The sample was PBMCs or T cells enriched from blood (not recorded which). Receptors were obtained from a man younger than 40 who had recovered from COVID-19. Each CDR3 is given without its conserved first and last residue.

CDR3 protein | J gene | V gene
ASRGTGLADIYNEQF | TRBJ2-1 | TRBV28
ASSTREGSSGTSINEQF | TRBJ2-1 | TRBV4-1
AWSSPLPGLTRGNSPLH | TRBJ1-6 | TRBV30
ASSVRKQGGWETQY | TRBJ2-5 | TRBV7-9
ASSLPPQGANEKLF | TRBJ1-4 | TRBV28
ASSLGATNTEAF | TRBJ1-1 | TRBV7-9
ASSLVRGASTEAF | TRBJ1-1 | TRBV5-8
ATSSTGVWTEAF | TRBJ1-1 | TRBV15
ASSRTSGSAYEQY | TRBJ2-7 | TRBV7-2
ASSFGSGVQPQH | TRBJ1-5 | TRBV28
SVSSGPSTDTQY | TRBJ2-3 | TRBV29-1
ASSYTNEQF | TRBJ2-1 | TRBV11-2
ASSLAGGFRPQH | TRBJ1-5 | TRBV28
ASSIGRTYEQY | TRBJ2-7 | TRBV19
ASSQGKSTDTQY | TRBJ2-3 | TRBV28
ASSPHRQGPNQPQH | TRBJ1-5 | TRBV7-8
ASSLYGGTSYNEQF | TRBJ2-1 | TRBV28
ASSYRGNTEAF | TRBJ1-1 | TRBV7-9
AWSGLTDTQY | TRBJ2-3 | TRBV30
ASSFGVGGVGTGELF | TRBJ2-2 | TRBV27
ASTRGDYEQY | TRBJ2-7 | TRBV28
ASSDRDRGYNEQF | TRBJ2-1 | TRBV25-1
ASALGQLSNQPQH | TRBJ1-5 | TRBV12-5
ASSIMTGGVYNEQF | TRBJ2-1 | TRBV5-8
ASSREWTNEKLF | TRBJ1-4 | TRBV7-2
ASSPGQITYEQY | TRBJ2-7 | TRBV27
ASSLDLAGGYNEQF | TRBJ2-1 | TRBV5-1
AISGLAPQRVRSTDTQY | TRBJ2-3 | TRBV10-3
ASKRDTTDSPLH | TRBJ1-6 | TRBV19
ASSVGTAVDYTGELF | TRBJ2-2 | TRBV7-2
ASSLGQHQETQY | TRBJ2-5 | TRBV18
ASRIGYRENTEAF | TRBJ1-1 | TRBV19
ASSPSGSADTQY | TRBJ2-3 | TRBV10-2
ASSEVQQGNTGELF | TRBJ2-2 | TRBV14
ASSERTGIGYNEQF | TRBJ2-1 | TRBV25-1
ASSSIGYT | TRBJ1-2 | TRBV2
ASSLSRDFYEQY | TRBJ2-7 | TRBV27
ASSTEREEEETQY | TRBJ2-5 | TRBV28
ASSEVSGRAVDTQY | TRBJ2-3 | TRBV2
ASSLIGVVTDTQY | TRBJ2-3 | TRBV11-2
SVERGGLDGYT | TRBJ1-2 | TRBV29-1
ASSLVAGTEAF | TRBJ1-1 | TRBV7-2
ASSASTGGTNQPQH | TRBJ1-5 | TRBV18
ASSADRENYEQY | TRBJ2-7 | TRBV5-1